The 22 T cell receptor beta chains reported below all come from one sample, sequenced in a study of shared clonotypes between healthy human individuals. TCRdb's table, derived via immunoSEQ multiplex PCR, lists solely in-frame clones and lacks some. The sample lists about 600,000 clones, around three quarters occurring once. The sequenced material came from PBMCs. The source is a woman aged 40 to 50 in good health. Some clones in this sample may be carry-over from other donors' samples.

The V call is TRBV19, the J call TRBJ2-5, with TRBD1 identical over 11 bases. Germline V gene lookup returns CDR1 LNHDA and CDR2 SQIVND (reference sequence). This CDR3 region has 14 residues. V shed 5 bases, J shed 6 bases, and the junction held 5 bases outside the gene matches. DNA of the CDR3: TGTGCCAGTAGTGGCGGGACAGGGGGACAGACCCAGTACTTC. Translating it yields CASSGGTGGQTQYF.

The J gene is TRBJ1-5, the V gene TRBV6-1; D might be TRBD1 (5 bases). Germline CDR1 MNHNS, CDR2 SASEGT. The CDR3 is made up of 15 amino acids. V shed 4 bases and J shed 9 bases, with 19 bases lying between them. The CDR3, as DNA: TGTGCCAGCAGTGGATCGGGGACCCCGGAGGCGCCCCAGCATTTT. Translation gives CASSGSGTPEAPQHF.

In regard to this clone: This may be a read error, as it is one base from a much larger clone. This sample includes further DNA sequences coding for the same CDR3. V usage is TRBV30 and J usage is TRBJ1-6, with D tentatively TRBD1 (6 bases). From germline, CDR1 is GTSNPN and CDR2 SVGIG (reference sequence). Between the trimmed V and J ends, which lost 1 base and 5 bases, there was a span of 12 bases. The CDR3 sequence is 15 residues long. The DNA for the CDR3 is TGTGCCTGGAGTGGTGGGACACCGAATAATTCACCCCTCCACTTT. Amino acid sequence: CAWSGGTPNNSPLHF.

The chain employs TRBV6-1 and TRBJ2-7; unclear D gene. V lost 5 bases to trimming and J lost 1 base, with 9 bases between them. Germline V gene lookup returns CDR1 MNHNS and CDR2 SASEGT. The CDR3 sequence is 13 residues long. CDR3 loop: CASSPPRSYEQYF. Here the CDR3 DNA reads TGTGCCAGCAGTCCCCCGAGATCCTACGAGCAGTACTTC.

The V and J genes are TRBV7-9 and TRBJ1-4; the D is unclear. This CDR3 spans 15 amino acids. CDR1 is SEHNR and CDR2 is FQNEAQ in the germline V gene (reference sequence). V was shortened by 2 bases and J by 5 bases, with 12 bases between the two germline ends. The CDR3 reads CASSLFLWQNEKLFF. The CDR3 nucleotides are TGTGCCAGCAGCTTATTTCTTTGGCAGAATGAAAAACTGTTTTTT.

V usage is TRBV5-8 and J usage is TRBJ2-3; D gene uncertain. Between the trimmed V and J ends, which lost 5 bases and 6 bases, there was a span of 13 bases. Germline loops: CDR1 SGHTS, CDR2 YDEGEE. There are 13 residues in the CDR3. The CDR3 here is CASRLVPDDTQYF. The CDR3, as DNA: TGTGCCAGCAGACTCGTACCGGATGATACGCAGTATTTT.

The chain employs TRBV2 and TRBJ2-7; TRBD2 matches 12 bases. Germline V CDR1 and CDR2: SNHLY, FYNNEI. The J segment lost 4 bases and the V segment lost 9 bases, leaving 7 bases of the junction unmatched. The CDR3 extends over 14 amino acids. CDR3 in amino acids: CASGRTSGVYEQYF. In DNA, the CDR3 is TGTGCCAGTGGGAGGACTAGCGGGGTATACGAGCAGTACTTC.

V and J are TRBV5-1 and TRBJ2-1; D may correspond to TRBD1 or TRBD2 (5 bases each). The CDR3 totals 13 residues. Germline CDR1 and CDR2: SGHRS and YFSETQ. Between the trimmed V and J ends, which lost 4 bases and 12 bases, there was a span of 17 bases. The CDR3 nucleotides read TGCGCCAGCAGCCCAGGGACCATGAGTATGCAGTTCTTC. As protein: CASSPGTMSMQFF.

The chain carries TRBV19 and TRBJ2-5; 12 nucleotides match TRBD2. The CDR3 has 17 amino acids. CDR1 is LNHDA, CDR2 SQIVND, per germline (reference sequence). Trimming cost V 5 bases and J 4 bases; bases outside gene matches: 11. CDR3 protein: CASSVTLTSGSGETQYF. The CDR3 DNA sequence: TGTGCCAGTAGTGTGACCCTGACTAGCGGGAGTGGAGAGACCCAGTACTTC.

As regards this clone: A read error likely explains this, since a far larger clone differs by one base. The sample holds other DNA sequences that translate to the same CDR3. The genes are TRBV5-8 and TRBJ2-2; 11 bases fit TRBD1. Germline CDR1 SGHTS, CDR2 YDEGEE. The CDR3 loop spans 15 amino acids. Germline trimming cut 1 base from V and 11 bases from J; bases unmatched to any gene: 7. CDR3 nucleotide sequence: TGTGCCAGCAGCTTGTCGGGGACAGGGGGACGAGAGCTGTTTTTT. This codes for CASSLSGTGGRELFF.

This clone was seen repeatedly, ten times or more. CDR3 amino acids: CASSQSCPQLQETQYF. The CDR3 DNA reads TGCGCCAGCAGTCAATCGTGCCCCCAGCTCCAAGAGACCCAGTACTTC. The chain has TRBV23-1 and TRBJ2-5; no clear D. Being an ORF, TRBV23-1 has a function that is uncertain. The CDR3 has 16 residues. V was trimmed by 0 bases and J by 1 base, leaving 12 bases between them.

The V and J genes are TRBV7-3 and TRBJ2-1; TRBD2 matches 10 bases. This CDR3 has 16 residues. Looked up from germline, CDR1 is SGHTA and CDR2 is FQGTGA. V lost 4 bases and J lost 5; bases outside the gene matches: 8. The CDR3 nucleotides read TGTGCCAGCAGCTCCACCGGGACTAGCGACCACAATGAGCAGTTCTTC. It encodes CASSSTGTSDHNEQFF. Variable domain in full (rest from reference TRBV7-3 and TRBJ2-1): GAGVSQTPSNKVTEKGKYVELRCDPISGHTALYWYRQSLGQGPEFLIYFQGTGAADDSGLPNDRFFAVRPEGSVSTLKIQRTERGDSAVYLCASSSTGTSDHNEQFFGPGTRLTVL.

The J gene is TRBJ2-6, the V gene TRBV7-3; D not resolved. The germline CDR1 and CDR2 sequences are SGHTA and FQGTGA. The CDR3 is 15 amino acids. Trimming pared 3 bases from V and 2 bases from J, leaving 8 bases between. CDR3 DNA sequence: TGTGCCAGCAGCTTGGGTTCCCCTGGGGCCAACGTCCTGACTTTC. Amino acid sequence: CASSLGSPGANVLTF.

This clone was found once. The CDR3 sequence: CASSPAGGSGTEAFF. Here the CDR3 DNA reads TGTGCCAGCTCACCTGCGGGGGGGTCGGGCACTGAAGCTTTCTTT. The chain couples TRBV18 to TRBJ1-1; perhaps TRBD1 as D (5 bases). CDR1 and CDR2 (germline): KGHSH, LQKENI. Deletions cut 3 bases from V and 4 bases from J, with 15 bases between. This CDR3 spans 15 amino acids. Full variable domain (rest looked up from reference TRBV18 and TRBJ1-1): NAGVMQNPRHLVRRRGQEARLRCSPMKGHSHVYWYRQLPEEGLKFMVYLQKENIIDESGMPKERFSAEFPKEGPSILRIQQVVRGDSAAYFCASSPAGGSGTEAFFGQGTRLTVV.

The chain joins TRBV7-3 to TRBJ2-2; a weak D match, TRBD1 (5 bases). CDR3 size: 16 residues. Between the trimmed V and J ends, which lost 0 bases and 5 bases, there was a span of 13 bases. The germline V gene has CDR1 SGHTA and CDR2 FQGTGA. In DNA form, the CDR3 reads TGTGCCAGCAGCTTAACGGCAGGGATTCAAACCGGGGAGCTGTTTTTT. It codes for CASSLTAGIQTGELFF. The full variable domain, rest sourced from reference TRBV7-3 and TRBJ2-2, is GAGVSQTPSNKVTEKGKYVELRCDPISGHTALYWYRQSLGQGPEFLIYFQGTGAADDSGLPNDRFFAVRPEGSVSTLKIQRTERGDSAVYLCASSLTAGIQTGELFFGEGSRLTVL.

Points on this clone: Compared with germline, one end of the junction differs, possibly owing to a read error. The V gene is TRBV6-1, the J gene TRBJ2-5; weak D call: TRBD1 (5 bases). Per the germline V gene, CDR1 is MNHNS and CDR2 is SASEGT. The CDR3 is 13 amino acids. The CDR3 DNA sequence: TGTGCCAGCAGTGGGACAACCGACGGGCCCGGTAACTTC. It is translated as CASSGTTDGPGNF.

This clone was observed once. This chain joins TRBV5-1 and TRBJ2-3, with 8 bases aligning to TRBD2. The CDR3 is made up of 16 amino acids. CDR1 is SGHRS, CDR2 YFSETQ, per germline. The V segment lost 4 bases and the J segment 3 bases; nucleotides outside the gene matches: 10. CDR3 sequence (DNA): TGCGCCAGCAGCAAGGAATGGCGGGAGGAGACAGATACGCAGTATTTT. Residues: CASSKEWREETDTQYF.

The chain links TRBV10-1 to TRBJ2-2; 9 bases agree with TRBD1. This CDR3 region has 15 residues. V shed 6 bases and J 4 bases; nucleotides not matched to a gene: 6. Germline CDR1 is WNHNN and CDR2 is SYGVQD (reference sequence). The DNA of the CDR3 is TGCGCCAGCAGGAGAGGACAGGGGAGCACCGGGGAGCTGTTTTTT. Its protein product is CASRRGQGSTGELFF.

The table lists this clone with a few counts. The V call is TRBV28, the J call TRBJ2-3; 8 nucleotides match TRBD2. There are 16 residues in the CDR3. Trimming removed 6 bases from V and 2 bases from J; junction bases left unmatched: 10. Germline CDR1 and CDR2: MDHEN and SYDVKM. In DNA form, the CDR3 reads TGTGCCAGCAGGCTAAACCCTAGCGGGCTCACAGATACGCAGTATTTT. Protein sequence: CASRLNPSGLTDTQYF.

The J gene is TRBJ2-7, the V gene TRBV2; TRBD2 matches 10 bases. The V segment lost 9 bases and the J segment 4 bases; nucleotides outside the gene matches: 6. This CDR3 is built from 13 residues. Germline CDR1 and CDR2: SNHLY and FYNNEI. The CDR3 spells CASATSGLYEQYF. The CDR3 region has the DNA TGTGCCAGTGCGACTAGCGGGCTGTACGAGCAGTACTTC.

The chain has TRBV11-2 and TRBJ2-1; D remains unclear. The CDR3 loop spans 15 amino acids. Trimming removed 0 bases from V and 7 bases from J, with 13 bases in between. From germline, CDR1 is SGHAT and CDR2 FQNNGV. The CDR3 coding sequence is TGTGCCAGCAGCTTAGATCCGTGGCTGGGGAATGAGCAGTTCTTC. This translates into CASSLDPWLGNEQFF. Drawing the rest from reference TRBV11-2 and TRBJ2-1, the complete variable domain is EAGVAQSPRYKIIEKRQSVAFWCNPISGHATLYWYQQILGQGPKLLIQFQNNGVVDDSQLPKDRFSAERLKGVDSTLKIQPAKLEDSAVYLCASSLDPWLGNEQFFGPGTRLTVL.

This rearrangement joins TRBV19 to TRBJ2-7; D not certain. Germline loops: CDR1 LNHDA, CDR2 SQIVND (reference sequence). V shed 5 bases and J shed 5 bases, with 16 bases lying between them. This CDR3 contains 14 residues. For the CDR3, the DNA is TGTGCCAGTAGTCCCCAGACCCGTCTGAACGAGCAGTACTTC. Translated, it gives CASSPQTRLNEQYF.